One and the same sample provided the 17 T cell receptor beta chains below, sequenced in a study of neurological immune-mediated disorders. One entry per CDR3 protein results from TCRdb running MiXCR on the 5' RACE reads. The sample records roughly 14,000 distinct CDR3 sequences, over 9.5% being singletons. The sequencing sample was made of PBMCs. These receptors all stem from a woman in her thirties or forties in good health.

There are many counts of this clonotype. This chain joins TRBV7-6 and TRBJ1-4, with TRBD1 matching 9 bases. Germline lookup yields CDR1 SGHVS and CDR2 FNYEAQ. The CDR3 contains 14 residues. The V and J ends lost 5 bases and 4 bases, in that order; junction bases with no gene match: 2. CDR3 sequence reads: CASSGTGFNEKLFF. CDR3 nucleotides: TGTGCCAGCAGCGGGACAGGGTTTAATGAAAAACTGTTTTTT.

This clonotype showed up many times. The chain is built from TRBV11-2 and TRBJ2-7; TRBD1 matches 9 bases. Germline CDR1 and CDR2: SGHAT and FQNNGV. V shed 4 bases, J shed 3 bases, and the junction held 1 base outside the gene matches. CDR3 length equals 13 residues. The CDR3 region is CASSWGQGYEQYF. CDR3 nucleotides: TGTGCCAGCAGCTGGGGACAGGGCTACGAGCAGTACTTC. Supplemented by reference TRBV11-2 and TRBJ2-7, the full variable domain reads EAGVAQSPRYKIIEKRQSVAFWCNPISGHATLYWYQQILGQGPKLLIQFQNNGVVDDSQLPKDRFSAERLKGVDSTLKIQPAKLEDSAVYLCASSWGQGYEQYFGPGTRLTVT.

This clonotype was seen repeatedly, ten times or more. This chain uses TRBV7-9 with TRBJ2-7; D is unresolved. V was cut by 5 bases and J by 3 bases, with 11 bases left in between. CDR1 SEHNR and CDR2 FQNEAQ come from the germline V gene (reference sequence). The CDR3 sequence is 13 residues long. CDR3 residues: CASSRSTGYEQYF. CDR3 coding DNA: TGTGCCAGCAGCCGGTCAACGGGCTACGAGCAGTACTTC.

In its sample, this clonotype was seen many times. The chain combines TRBV6-5 with TRBJ1-1; D gene unclear. The CDR3 has 13 residues. Looked up from germline, CDR1 is MNHEY and CDR2 is SVGAGI. V lost 6 bases and J lost 0, with 8 bases in between. CDR3 nucleotide sequence: TGTGCCAGCAGCCCGAGACTGAACACTGAAGCTTTCTTT. Protein: CASSPRLNTEAFF.

This clonotype was found many times. The CDR3: CSVEFGTDTQYF. Here the CDR3 DNA reads TGCAGCGTTGAATTTGGCACAGATACGCAGTATTTT. This sequence joins TRBV29-1 and TRBJ2-3; D gene unclear. This CDR3 comprises 12 residues. Trimming pared 2 bases from V and 1 base from J, leaving 4 bases between. Germline lookup yields CDR1 SQVTM and CDR2 ANQGSEA.

This clonotype was recorded many times. This chain uses TRBV11-1 with TRBJ2-3, with 7 bases identical to TRBD1. Germline values: CDR1 SGHAT, CDR2 FQDESV (reference sequence). J lost 4 bases, V lost 5 bases, and 6 bases had no gene match. The CDR3 has 14 amino acids. Here the CDR3 DNA reads TGTGCCAGCAGCGGCAACAGGGGCCCAGATACGCAGTATTTT. Residues: CASSGNRGPDTQYF.

This clonotype was recorded many times. This chain links TRBV10-2 with TRBJ2-5; D possibly corresponds to TRBD2 (6 bases). Trimming shortened V by 5 bases and J by 4 bases, and 20 bases separated the two germline ends. Germline assignment: CDR1 WSHSY and CDR2 SAAADI. This CDR3 is 16 amino acids long. This chain's CDR3 is CASSPPGLNPAETQYF. CDR3 coding DNA: TGCGCCAGCAGTCCTCCGGGACTTAACCCGGCAGAGACCCAGTACTTC.

This clonotype has a count of ten or more. The chain combines TRBV12-3 or TRBV12-4 with TRBJ1-4; D unresolved. V lost 3 bases to trimming and J lost 5 bases, with 7 bases between them. This CDR3 is 13 amino acids long. Here the CDR3 DNA reads TGTGCCAGCAGTTTGAGGGAGAATGAAAAACTGTTTTTT. Translating gives CASSLRENEKLFF.

This clonotype has ten or more counts. The gene calls are TRBV7-2 and TRBJ1-1; D gene unclear. CDR1 and CDR2 (germline): SGHTA, FQGNSA. Deletions cut 5 bases from V and 7 bases from J, with 11 bases between. The CDR3 totals 12 residues. CDR3 coding DNA: TGTGCCAGCAGCCCCTGGGCGAGTGAAGCTTTCTTT. Translation gives CASSPWASEAFF.

This clonotype showed up many times. The chain uses TRBV12-3 or TRBV12-4 and TRBJ1-1; 10 positions agree with TRBD1. The CDR3 covers 15 residues. J lost 1 base, V lost 7 bases, and 6 bases had no gene match. CDR3 sequence: CASTYDRGRNTEAFF. The CDR3 bases are TGTGCCAGCACCTATGACAGGGGGCGGAACACTGAAGCTTTCTTT.

There are many counts of this clonotype. The gene calls are TRBV19 and TRBJ1-5; D is possibly TRBD1 (6 bases). V lost 3 bases, J lost 1 base, and 7 bases lay in between. The CDR3 contains 14 residues. Germline CDR1 is LNHDA and CDR2 is SQIVND (reference sequence). CDR3: CASSIGGSNQPQHF. CDR3 nucleotide sequence: TGTGCCAGTAGTATTGGGGGCAGCAATCAGCCCCAGCATTTT.

This clonotype occurred many times. This rearrangement joins TRBV20-1 to TRBJ2-3, with D perhaps matching TRBD2 (6 bases). This CDR3 comprises 14 residues. Trimming took off 5 bases at V and 2 bases at J, with 14 bases between the two ends. Per germline, CDR1 DFQATT and CDR2 SNEGSKA (reference sequence). The CDR3 reads CSARPQRATDTQYF. The CDR3 nucleotides are TGCAGTGCTCGGCCCCAGCGGGCCACAGATACGCAGTATTTT.

This clonotype was observed at least ten times. V is TRBV7-6 and J is TRBJ2-5; no clear D gene. Germline assignment: CDR1 SGHVS and CDR2 FNYEAQ. Deletions cut 2 bases from V and 5 bases from J, with 15 bases between. This CDR3 has 15 amino acids. The CDR3 reads CASSLKVGSGETQYF. CDR3 nucleotides: TGTGCCAGCAGCTTAAAGGTGGGGTCCGGGGAGACCCAGTACTTC.

The sample holds many counts of this clonotype. This CDR3 is CASSPPSSGGRSSYEQYF. In DNA, the CDR3 is TGTGCCAGCTCACCACCGTCAAGCGGGGGGCGTAGCTCCTACGAGCAGTACTTC. The chain combines TRBV18 with TRBJ2-7; 9 nucleotides agree with TRBD2. V lost 0 bases to trimming and J lost 0 bases; unmatched junction nucleotides: 9. Germline values: CDR1 KGHSH, CDR2 LQKENI. The CDR3 is 18 residues long.

This clonotype was counted many times. The gene calls are TRBV28 and TRBJ2-7; TRBD1 aligns across 9 bases. The germline V gene has CDR1 MDHEN and CDR2 SYDVKM. The CDR3 contains 18 residues. Trimming at V came to 6 bases and at J to 3 bases, leaving 18 bases not matched to a gene. The DNA of the CDR3 is TGTGCCAGCAGAATGGCTGGCAGAACGACAGGGGGAAACTACGAGCAGTACTTC. This gives the protein CASRMAGRTTGGNYEQYF. The entire variable domain, with the rest obtained from reference TRBV28 and TRBJ2-7, is as follows: DVKVTQSSRYLVKRTGEKVFLECVQDMDHENMFWYRQDPGLGLRLIYFSYDVKMKEKGDIPEGYSVSREKKERFSLILESASTNQTSMYLCASRMAGRTTGGNYEQYFGPGTRLTVT.

The DNA of the CDR3 is TGTGCCAGCTCACCACTCGGACTAGCGGGGACCTACAATGAGCAGTTCTTC. Translated, it gives CASSPLGLAGTYNEQFF. The gene calls are TRBV18 and TRBJ2-1; TRBD2 matches at 12 bases. From germline, CDR1 is KGHSH and CDR2 LQKENI. With 1 base clipped from V and 2 bases from J, the junction kept 3 bases outside the gene matches. The length of the CDR3 is 17 residues.

The table lists this clonotype with many counts. J is TRBJ1-3 and V is TRBV20-1; unclear D gene. Germline V gene lookup returns CDR1 DFQATT and CDR2 SNEGSKA (reference sequence). There are 15 residues in the CDR3. V lost 1 base and J 0 bases, leaving 10 bases between the germline ends. The DNA of the CDR3 is TGCAGTGCTAGAGTTCGGCGGAACTCTGGAAACACCATATATTTT. Encoded protein: CSARVRRNSGNTIYF.